Listed here are 15 T cell receptor beta chains from one sample, sequenced in a study of graft-versus-host responses after intestinal transplantation. Repertoires were generated with immunoSEQ multiplex PCR, while TCRdb's copy carries only in-frame clones and drops some. The sample gives 24,000 or so clones, around 78% of which show up once; 1% to 1.3% is in the top ten. Sequences were derived from PBMCs, sampled approximately 28 days after intestinal transplant. The source of these receptors is a human patient who received an intestinal transplant, so some T cells may come from the graft donor.

The rearrangement links TRBV29-1 to TRBJ2-5, with TRBD2 matching over 8 bases. The J call is uncertain, as TRBJ2-7 better fits the DNA end. CDR3 length: 13 amino acids. Looked up from germline, CDR1 is SQVTM and CDR2 is ANQGSEA. The CDR3 DNA reads TGCAGCGTGACGGGGGGGACTGGCTACGAGCAGTACTTC. The encoded protein is CSVTGGTGYEQYF.

This clone was observed a single time. The chain uses TRBV6-6 and TRBJ1-3; unclear D gene. V lost 4 bases to trimming and J lost 7 bases, with 5 bases between them. This CDR3 contains 11 residues. CDR1 MNHNY and CDR2 SVGAGI come from the germline V gene (reference sequence). DNA for the CDR3: TGTGCCAGCAGTTTGGGGAACACCATATATTTT. As protein: CASSLGNTIYF.

The chain carries TRBV5-1 and TRBJ1-4, with D tentatively TRBD1 (6 bases). Trimming removed 0 bases from V and 3 bases from J, with 12 bases in between. This CDR3 comprises 16 residues. CDR1 is SGHRS, CDR2 YFSETQ, per germline. The DNA of the CDR3 is TGCGCCAGCAGCTTGGTCAGGGGATGGCCTAATGAAAAACTGTTTTTT. Translated: CASSLVRGWPNEKLFF.

This clone was counted between two and nine times. V usage is TRBV5-3 and J usage is TRBJ1-1; tentative D call: TRBD1 (5 bases). TRBV5-3 qualifies as an ORF whose function is uncertain. V dropped 5 bases and J dropped 1 base, with 21 bases sitting between them. This CDR3 has 17 amino acids. The CDR3 protein is CARRRGVVPTTNTEAFF. CDR3 sequence (DNA): TGTGCCAGAAGACGAGGGGTAGTCCCCACGACGAACACTGAAGCTTTCTTT.

This clone was counted a single time. CDR3: CASSGTSRETQYF. CDR3 DNA: TGTGCCAGCAGCGGGACTAGCAGGGAGACCCAGTACTTC. The chain is built from TRBV7-6 and TRBJ2-5, with 9 bases that match TRBD2. From germline, CDR1 is SGHVS and CDR2 FNYEAQ. V was pared by 5 bases and J by 5 bases, with 3 bases of the junction left unmatched. This CDR3 is built from 13 residues.

This chain uses TRBV4-2 with TRBJ2-1, with a weak D call TRBD1 (5 bases). Germline V gene lookup returns CDR1 LGHNA and CDR2 YNFKEQ. CDR3 length: 16 amino acids. Trimming cost V 1 base and J 6 bases, with 16 bases left between them. CDR3 in amino acids: CASSQGGHRTANEQFF. CDR3 sequence (DNA): TGTGCCAGCAGCCAAGGGGGCCATCGGACGGCCAATGAGCAGTTCTTC.

The chain carries TRBV5-4 and TRBJ2-5; D assignment may be TRBD1 or TRBD2 (5 bases each). The CDR3 covers 15 residues. V was shortened by 2 bases and J by 2 bases, with 13 bases between the two germline ends. Germline values: CDR1 SGHNT, CDR2 YYREEE (reference sequence). For the CDR3, the DNA is TGTGCCAGCAGCTTCTCCGGGGCCTATCAAGAGACCCAGTACTTC. It encodes CASSFSGAYQETQYF.

The V call is TRBV4-1, the J call TRBJ1-1, with TRBD1 identical over 8 bases. Germline CDR1 reads MGHRA; CDR2 reads YSYEKL. V lost 4 bases to trimming and J lost 4 bases; unmatched junction nucleotides: 2. The CDR3 is 13 amino acids. CDR3 loop: CASSLTGVTEAFF. CDR3 coding DNA: TGCGCCAGCAGCCTGACAGGGGTCACTGAAGCTTTCTTT.

In its sample, this clone was seen once. This rearrangement joins TRBV2 to TRBJ2-5; TRBD2 aligns across 10 bases. Per the germline V gene, CDR1 is SNHLY and CDR2 is FYNNEI. After removal of 5 bases from V and 7 bases from J, the junction contained 19 bases not matched to a gene. The CDR3 covers 18 residues. The chain's CDR3 is CASSQPSRGLAGVGTQYF. The CDR3 DNA sequence: TGTGCCAGCAGTCAACCCTCCCGGGGGCTAGCGGGGGTAGGGACCCAGTACTTC.

This chain uses TRBV5-1 with TRBJ2-2; D call uncertain. There are 14 residues in the CDR3. Trimming left V 2 bases short and J 0 bases short, with 5 bases between. The germline V gene has CDR1 SGHRS and CDR2 YFSETQ. The CDR3 reads CASSFNANTGELFF. CDR3 nucleotides: TGCGCCAGCAGCTTCAACGCGAACACCGGGGAGCTGTTTTTT.

J is TRBJ1-2 and V is TRBV9, with 7 bases lining up with TRBD1. V shed 3 bases, J shed 7 bases, and the junction held 0 bases outside the gene matches. The CDR3 spans 11 residues. Germline CDR1 SGDLS, CDR2 YYNGEE. CDR3 DNA sequence: TGTGCCAGCAGCGGACAGGGTGGCTACACCTTC. It codes for CASSGQGGYTF.

J is TRBJ2-7 and V is TRBV28; D unresolved. This CDR3 is built from 13 residues. Germline V gene sequence: CDR1 MDHEN, CDR2 SYDVKM. Between the trimmed V and J ends, which lost 3 bases and 3 bases, there was a span of 9 bases. The CDR3 is CASSFSRVYEQYF. The CDR3 DNA reads TGTGCCAGCAGTTTCTCCAGAGTCTACGAGCAGTACTTC.

J is TRBJ2-4 and V is TRBV14; the D call may be TRBD1 or TRBD2 (5 bases each). Looked up from germline, CDR1 is SGHDN and CDR2 is FVKESK. Trimming pared 0 bases from V and 8 bases from J, leaving 23 bases between. The CDR3 is 18 residues long. CDR3 residues: CASSQDAVGDPKRHIQYF. The CDR3 coding sequence is TGTGCCAGCAGCCAAGATGCCGTGGGGGACCCCAAGAGGCACATTCAGTACTTC.

The chain recombines TRBV5-6 with TRBJ1-1; D is ambiguous. Germline V gene lookup returns CDR1 SGHDT and CDR2 YYEEEE. The CDR3 loop spans 13 amino acids. V was cut by 6 bases and J by 3 bases, with 12 bases left in between. The CDR3: CASNSPGDTEAFF. In nucleotides, the CDR3 is TGTGCCAGCAATAGCCCTGGGGACACTGAAGCTTTCTTT.

Only a few counts were recorded for this clone. The CDR3 protein is CASSEVAGNSPLHF. CDR3 in DNA: TGTGCCAGCAGTGAAGTTGCCGGTAATTCACCCCTCCACTTT. The chain recombines TRBV6-4 with TRBJ1-6; no clear D. Germline V gene lookup returns CDR1 MRHNA and CDR2 SNTAGT. V was trimmed by 3 bases and J by 6 bases, leaving 9 bases between them. This CDR3 contains 14 residues.